This T cell receptor (beta chain) was recorded in a study of T cells in Graves' hyperthyroidism and ophthalmopathy. These patients, aged 18 to 65, had recently diagnosed hyperthyroidism lasting under 2 months. PBMCs were sourced from less than 12 ml fresh peripheral blood. As regards this clonotype: The antigen remains undetermined. An end of the junction differs from the germline gene, which may be a read error.

Study-wide findings and caveats: Ophthalmopathy, which appeared later, was predicted by the model a median 6.5 months before onset. Most thyroid-expanded clonotypes above 0.001 were also found in blood.

Amplification of TCR beta CDR3 regions was performed using RNA transcripts as template. In the first-round RT-PCR of the TCR CDR3, the HTBI primer set was used. One entry per CDR3 protein results from TCRdb running MiXCR on the multiplex PCR reads. The sample carries some 620,000 distinct CDR3 sequences, around 15% recorded once. CDR3 length: 13 residues. CDR1 is SGHRS and CDR2 is YFSETQ in the germline V gene. The receptor's source is a woman aged 25 to 39 with Graves' hyperthyroidism. The V and J genes are TRBV5-1 and TRBJ2-7; 9 nucleotides line up with TRBD2. Sequencing input: blood. CDR3 amino acids: CASRVAGASEQYF. CDR3 nucleotides: TGCGCCAGCAGAGTAGCGGGAGCAAGCGAGCAATACTTC.